The present T cell receptor (beta chain) was sequenced within a study of T cells in narcolepsy. Study-level background: Healthy controls were enrolled alongside patients with narcolepsy type 1 or type 2.

Deletions cut 1 base from V and 0 bases from J, with 7 bases between. The CDR3 length is 14 residues. Germline loops: CDR1 SGHRS, CDR2 YFSETQ. This table comes from immunoSEQ multiplex PCR, and its TCRdb copy is limited to in-frame clones, with some not included. The profile shows 30,000 to 35,000 clones, roughly 80% of them singletons. Concerning this clone: Its antigen is not identified.

Study-wide findings and caveats: Autoreactive HCRT-specific and TRIB2-specific clonotypes were marked in same-patient CSF-versus-blood CD4+ comparisons. No autoreactive T cell clone sequences appeared in some memory CD4+ repertoires. Blood of same and different patients, but not healthy controls, reportedly held recurring autoreactive clonotypes.

This clonotype was sampled from a human donor with narcolepsy. This rearrangement joins TRBV5-1 to TRBJ1-1; the D is unclear. Material: CD45RA- memory CD4+ T cells from PBMCs. The CDR3 is CASSLNGMNTEAFF. In DNA form, the CDR3 reads TGCGCCAGCAGCTTGAACGGGATGAACACTGAAGCTTTCTTT. Looking up the rest from reference TRBV5-1 and TRBJ1-1 gives the full variable domain: KAGVTQTPRYLIKTRGQQVTLSCSPISGHRSVSWYQQTPGQGLQFLFEYFSETQRNKGNFPGRFSGRQFSNSRSEMNVSTLELGDSALYLCASSLNGMNTEAFFGQGTRLTVV.